This TCR beta chain was profiled in a study of T cell responses to AZD1222 COVID-19 vaccine. The protocol was immunoSEQ multiplex PCR, while the TCRdb copy is restricted to in-frame clones and leaves out a portion. There are over 100,000 clones in the sample; 80% to 90% occur only once, and about 3% lies in the top ten. The source material was peripheral blood, sampled on day 0 of AZD1222 vaccination. The receptor was derived from an adult in good health.

CDR3: CAIRIRDTQYF. The CDR3 DNA reads TGTGCCATCAGGATTAGGGATACGCAGTATTTT. The genes are TRBV10-3 and TRBJ2-3; no clear D. CDR3 length: 11 residues. Deletions cut 6 bases from V and 6 bases from J, with 7 bases between. The germline V gene encodes CDR1 ENHRY and CDR2 SYGVKD.